One sample yielded the 18 T cell receptor beta chains listed below, sequenced in a study of PD-1 blockade in classical Hodgkin lymphoma. Profiling relied on immunoSEQ multiplex PCR, and the TCRdb table lists in-frame clones only, not all of them. The sample consists of 35,000 to 45,000 clones, around 71% of them appearing once. In every patient, relapse followed autologous stem cell transplantation, while exposure to brentuximab vedotin differed. The material was peripheral blood mononuclear cells (PBMCs), obtained at baseline. Receptor source: a human donor with classical Hodgkin lymphoma.

This clone rates as medium-sized. The V call is TRBV7-9, the J call TRBJ2-1, with D perhaps matching TRBD2 (5 bases). CDR1 and CDR2 (germline): SEHNR, FQNEAQ (reference sequence). The CDR3 runs 13 residues. With 5 bases removed from V and 9 bases from J, the gap between germline ends came to 14 bases. CDR3 region: CASSPPNEGEQFF. CDR3 in DNA: TGTGCCAGCAGCCCCCCAAACGAGGGTGAGCAGTTCTTC.

V is TRBV19 and J is TRBJ2-7; D call uncertain. Germline loops: CDR1 LNHDA, CDR2 SQIVND (reference sequence). Trimming removed 2 bases at V and 3 bases at J, with 11 bases between. The CDR3 is made up of 14 amino acids. The CDR3 here is CASSIQNPFYEQYF. The CDR3, as DNA: TGTGCCAGTAGTATACAAAACCCATTCTACGAGCAGTACTTC.

V is TRBV19 and J is TRBJ2-7, with 7 bases matching TRBD1. This CDR3 has 14 amino acids. Germline V gene lookup returns CDR1 LNHDA and CDR2 SQIVND (reference sequence). V shed 2 bases and J 2 bases; nucleotides not matched to a gene: 3. This chain's CDR3 is CASSITGATYEQYF. The CDR3 nucleotides read TGTGCCAGTAGTATAACAGGGGCTACCTACGAGCAGTACTTC.

This chain connects TRBV30 to TRBJ1-2; a possible D gene is TRBD1 (5 bases). Per germline, CDR1 GTSNPN and CDR2 SVGIG (reference sequence). The CDR3 loop spans 16 amino acids. V lost 5 bases and J lost 2, with 21 bases in between. The CDR3 spells CAWARRGTLTNYGYTF. The DNA for the CDR3 is TGTGCCTGGGCCCGACGGGGGACTTTGACCAACTATGGCTACACCTTC.

The chain couples TRBV28 to TRBJ1-5, with 8 bases that match TRBD1. This CDR3 has 16 amino acids. V lost 5 bases, J lost 2 bases, and 8 bases stayed unmatched. CDR1 and CDR2 (germline): MDHEN, SYDVKM. The CDR3 loop reads CASSDPTGVGNQPQHF. Written as DNA, the CDR3 is TGTGCCAGCAGTGACCCGACAGGGGTCGGCAATCAGCCCCAGCATTTT.

This clone has just a few counts. The chain carries TRBV19 and TRBJ1-1; D may be TRBD1 (5 bases). Germline loops: CDR1 LNHDA, CDR2 SQIVND (reference sequence). The CDR3 extends over 16 amino acids. V shed 3 bases and J shed 4 bases, with 18 bases lying between them. The CDR3 nucleotides read TGTGCCAGTAGTATTTCAGGATTCGGGGCGAGCACTGAAGCTTTCTTT. Translated: CASSISGFGASTEAFF.

The chain has TRBV5-4 and TRBJ2-1; D not certain. CDR3 length: 13 amino acids. V shed 0 bases and J shed 2 bases, with 3 bases lying between them. Looked up from germline, CDR1 is SGHNT and CDR2 is YYREEE (reference sequence). The CDR3 DNA follows: TGTGCCAGCAGCTTGGCCACCTACAATGAGCAGTTCTTC. Protein product: CASSLATYNEQFF. Supplemented by reference TRBV5-4 and TRBJ2-1, the full variable domain reads ETGVTQSPTHLIKTRGQQVTLRCSSQSGHNTVSWYQQALGQGPQFIFQYYREEENGRGNFPPRFSGLQFPNYSSELNVNALELDDSALYLCASSLATYNEQFFGPGTRLTVL.

This chain connects TRBV5-6 to TRBJ1-2, with D possibly TRBD1 on 6 matching bases. Between the trimmed V and J ends, which lost 1 base and 3 bases, there was a span of 19 bases. This CDR3 is built from 17 residues. CDR1 is SGHDT, CDR2 YYEEEE, per germline. CDR3 in DNA: TGTGCCAGCAGCTTGAGCCTTGGACAGCCCGGGGACTATGGCTACACCTTC. Translating gives CASSLSLGQPGDYGYTF. The full variable domain, in which reference TRBV5-6 and TRBJ1-2 provide the parts outside the CDR3, is DAGVTQSPTHLIKTRGQQVTLRCSPKSGHDTVSWYQQALGQGPQFIFQYYEEEERQRGNFPDRFSGHQFPNYSSELNVNALLLGDSALYLCASSLSLGQPGDYGYTFGSGTRLTVV.

The chain has TRBV30 and TRBJ1-3; unclear D gene. Germline V gives CDR1 GTSNPN, CDR2 SVGIG (reference sequence). The CDR3 is 12 amino acids. Trimming took 0 bases from V and 3 from J, leaving 3 bases between them. The DNA for the CDR3 is TGTGCCTGGAGTGTACTTGGAAACACCATATATTTT. Residues: CAWSVLGNTIYF.

The chain joins TRBV23-1 to TRBJ2-7; tentatively, D is TRBD1 or TRBD2 (5 bases each). TRBV23-1 is filed as an ORF, its function uncertain. The germline V and J ends were trimmed by 2 bases and 6 bases, with 11 bases remaining between them. The CDR3 extends over 13 amino acids. This chain's CDR3 is CASSQKNGGEQYF. As DNA, the CDR3 is TGCGCCAGCAGTCAAAAAAATGGGGGCGAGCAGTACTTC.

V and J are TRBV18 and TRBJ2-7; 9 nucleotides agree with TRBD2. Trimming took 0 bases from V and 8 from J; bases not matched to a gene: 14. The CDR3 runs to 17 residues. Germline CDR1 reads KGHSH; CDR2 reads LQKENI. The CDR3 loop reads CASSPPGGGLAGLQQYF. The CDR3 DNA follows: TGTGCCAGCTCACCACCGGGGGGGGGACTAGCAGGTCTACAGCAGTACTTC.

The chain recombines TRBV7-9 with TRBJ1-4; no definite D call. Trimming left V 2 bases short and J 0 bases short, with 13 bases between. Germline loops: CDR1 SEHNR, CDR2 FQNEAQ (reference sequence). The CDR3 length is 17 residues. The CDR3 nucleotides are TGTGCCAGCAGCTTACAATCTTTGGTTTCAACTAATGAAAAACTGTTTTTT. Protein product: CASSLQSLVSTNEKLFF.

This chain uses TRBV7-3 with TRBJ2-5; possibly TRBD2 for D (6 bases). The germline V and J ends were trimmed by 4 bases and 5 bases, with 11 bases remaining between them. The length of the CDR3 is 13 residues. From germline, CDR1 is SGHTA and CDR2 FQGTGA. The CDR3 region has the DNA TGTGCCAGCAGCTCCGGGGGAAGGGAGACCCAGTACTTC. Its translation is CASSSGGRETQYF.

The V and J genes are TRBV28 and TRBJ2-2; D gene unclear. Trimming took off 3 bases at V and 7 bases at J, with 6 bases between the two ends. CDR3 length: 12 residues. CDR1 and CDR2 from the germline V gene are MDHEN and SYDVKM. Written as DNA, the CDR3 is TGTGCCAGCAGTTTCGGCGGCGGGGAGCTGTTTTTT. Translated: CASSFGGGELFF.

The sample holds a few counts of this clone. The chain couples TRBV11-2 to TRBJ2-7; D is unclear. The length of the CDR3 is 12 residues. Germline CDR1 SGHAT, CDR2 FQNNGV. The V and J ends lost 0 bases and 2 bases respectively, with 2 bases between them. In nucleotides, the CDR3 is TGTGCCAGCAGCTTAGATCCCTACGAGCAGTACTTC. Translated, it gives CASSLDPYEQYF.

The J gene is TRBJ2-3, the V gene TRBV5-8; D might be TRBD2 (6 bases). Germline lookup yields CDR1 SGHTS and CDR2 YDEGEE. The CDR3 consists of 16 residues. The ends were cut back, 7 bases at V and 4 bases at J, with 22 bases in the middle. As DNA, the CDR3 is TGTGCCAGCCGGGGGACCCACGAACCCGGGGCAGATACGCAGTATTTT. As protein: CASRGTHEPGADTQYF.

The table lists this clone with a count of one. The chain couples TRBV7-8 to TRBJ2-5, with D maybe TRBD1 (5 bases). Trimming left V 5 bases short and J 0 bases short, with 10 bases between. Germline V gene sequence: CDR1 SGHVS, CDR2 FQNEAQ. This CDR3 has 14 residues. CDR3 protein: CASSDFRDQETQYF. CDR3 bases: TGTGCCAGCAGCGATTTCAGGGACCAAGAGACCCAGTACTTC.

This clone was counted between two and nine times. This CDR3 is also generated by other DNA sequences in the sample. The rearrangement uses TRBV11-2 and TRBJ2-3; D is unclear. The CDR3 consists of 12 residues. In germline, CDR1 is SGHAT, CDR2 FQNNGV. Trimming removed 1 base from V and 6 bases from J, with 5 bases in between. The CDR3 spells CASSLGYDTQYF. CDR3 coding DNA: TGTGCCAGCAGCTTAGGGTACGATACGCAGTATTTT.